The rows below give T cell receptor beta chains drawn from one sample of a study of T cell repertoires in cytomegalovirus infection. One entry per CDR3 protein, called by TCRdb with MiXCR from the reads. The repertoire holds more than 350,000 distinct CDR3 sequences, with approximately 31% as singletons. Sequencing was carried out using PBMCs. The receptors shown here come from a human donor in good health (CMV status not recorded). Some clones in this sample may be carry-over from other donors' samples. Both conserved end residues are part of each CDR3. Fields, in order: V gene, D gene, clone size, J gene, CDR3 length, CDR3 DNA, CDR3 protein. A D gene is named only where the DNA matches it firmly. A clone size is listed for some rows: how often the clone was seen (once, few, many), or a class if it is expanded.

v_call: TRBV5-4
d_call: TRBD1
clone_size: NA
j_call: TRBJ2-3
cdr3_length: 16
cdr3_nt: TGTGCCAGCAGCGGGATGCTGGACAGGGTTCCAGATACGCAGTATTTT
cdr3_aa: CASSGMLDRVPDTQYF

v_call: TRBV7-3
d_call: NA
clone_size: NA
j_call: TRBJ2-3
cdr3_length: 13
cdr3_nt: TGTGCCAGCAGCTTATACGTCACAGATACGAAGTATTTT
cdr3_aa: CASSLYVTDTKYF

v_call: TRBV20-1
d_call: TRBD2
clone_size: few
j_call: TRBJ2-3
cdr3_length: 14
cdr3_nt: TGCAGTGCAATAAGCGGGGGCCGCACAGATACGCAGTATTTT
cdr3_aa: CSAISGGRTDTQYF

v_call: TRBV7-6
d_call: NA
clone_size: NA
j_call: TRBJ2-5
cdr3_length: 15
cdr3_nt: TGTGCCAGCAGCTTAAGGCCAGCGGACCAAGAGACCCAGTACTTC
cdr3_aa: CASSLRPADQETQYF

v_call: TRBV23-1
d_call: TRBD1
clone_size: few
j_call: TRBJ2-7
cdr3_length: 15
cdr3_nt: TGCGCCAGCACTCAGAGGGGACAGGGGGCCTACGAGCAGTACTTC
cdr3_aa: CASTQRGQGAYEQYF

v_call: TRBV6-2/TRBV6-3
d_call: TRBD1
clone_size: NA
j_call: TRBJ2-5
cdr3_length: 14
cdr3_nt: TGTGCCCGCACCCCGGGGACAGACCAAGAGACCCAGTACTTC
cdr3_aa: CARTPGTDQETQYF

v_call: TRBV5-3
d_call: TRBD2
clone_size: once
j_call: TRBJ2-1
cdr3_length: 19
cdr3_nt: TGTGCCAGCAGCCCGGGAGTCTCGGGGGGGGGGCGGGGGCACAATGAGCAGTTCTTC
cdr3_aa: CASSPGVSGGGRGHNEQFF

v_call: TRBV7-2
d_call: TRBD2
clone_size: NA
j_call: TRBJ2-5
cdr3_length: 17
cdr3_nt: TGTGCCAGCAGCTTAGCAAGGGCTAGCGGGGGCCCCTTAACCCAGTACTTC
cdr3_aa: CASSLARASGGPLTQYF

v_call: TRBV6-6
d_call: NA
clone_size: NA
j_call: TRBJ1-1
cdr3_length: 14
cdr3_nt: TGTGCCAGCAGTCTCTTGGCTTCGAACACTGAAGCTTTCTTT
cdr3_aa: CASSLLASNTEAFF

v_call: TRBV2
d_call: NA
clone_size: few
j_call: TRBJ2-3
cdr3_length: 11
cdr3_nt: TGTGCCAGCAGTGCGGGGTATACGCAGTATTTT
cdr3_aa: CASSAGYTQYF

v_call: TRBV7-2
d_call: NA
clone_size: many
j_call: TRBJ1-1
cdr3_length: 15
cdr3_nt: TGTGCCAGCAGCCCCTTTAGCCAAGGGAGCACTGAAGCTTTCTTT
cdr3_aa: CASSPFSQGSTEAFF

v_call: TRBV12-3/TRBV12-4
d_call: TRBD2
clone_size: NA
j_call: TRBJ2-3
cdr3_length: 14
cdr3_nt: TGTGCCAGCAGGACTAGCGGGGGCGGAGATACGCAGTATTTT
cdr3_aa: CASRTSGGGDTQYF

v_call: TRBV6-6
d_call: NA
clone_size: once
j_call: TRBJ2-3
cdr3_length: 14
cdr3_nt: TGTGCCAGCAGTTCTCTGGCTAGCTCAGATACGCAGTATTTT
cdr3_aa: CASSSLASSDTQYF

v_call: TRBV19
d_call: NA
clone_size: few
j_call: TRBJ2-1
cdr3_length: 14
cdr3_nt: TGTGCCAGTAGCAGCCAGGGGAGTTACAATGAGCAGTTCTTC
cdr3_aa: CASSSQGSYNEQFF

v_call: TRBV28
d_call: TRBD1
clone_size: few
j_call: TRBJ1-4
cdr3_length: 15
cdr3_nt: TGTGCCAGCAGTTTCCACGGACAGGGGAATGAAAAACTGTTTTTT
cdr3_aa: CASSFHGQGNEKLFF

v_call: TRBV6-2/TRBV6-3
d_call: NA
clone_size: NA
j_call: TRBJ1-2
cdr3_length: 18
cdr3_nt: TGTGCCAGCAGAGCCGACCGCCTTCCGGGACTCGTTTATAATGGCTACACCTTC
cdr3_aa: CASRADRLPGLVYNGYTF

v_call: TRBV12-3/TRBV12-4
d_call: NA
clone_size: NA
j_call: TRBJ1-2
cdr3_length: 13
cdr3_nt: TGTGCCAGCAGTTTTAGGACAGTTCTTGGCTACACCTTC
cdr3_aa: CASSFRTVLGYTF

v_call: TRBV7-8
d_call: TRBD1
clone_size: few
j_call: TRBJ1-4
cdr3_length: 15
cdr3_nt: TGTGCCAGCAGCCAGACCGGGAAGGGGGCGGAAAAACTGTTTTTT
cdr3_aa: CASSQTGKGAEKLFF

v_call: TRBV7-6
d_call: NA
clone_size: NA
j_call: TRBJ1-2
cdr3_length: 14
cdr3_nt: TGTGCCAGCAGCTTAAGACAGATTAACTATGGCTACACCTTC
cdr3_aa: CASSLRQINYGYTF

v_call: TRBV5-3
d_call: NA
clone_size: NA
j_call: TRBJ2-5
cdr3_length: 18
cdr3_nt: TGTGCCAGCAGCTTGCGTCAGGGGTCGGGGGGCCTCCAAGAGACCCAGTACTTC
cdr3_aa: CASSLRQGSGGLQETQYF

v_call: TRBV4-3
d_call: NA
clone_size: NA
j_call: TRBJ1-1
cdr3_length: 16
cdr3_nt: TGCGCCAGCAGCCAATGGGAGTCAGGGTCGAACACTGAAGCTTTCTTT
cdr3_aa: CASSQWESGSNTEAFF

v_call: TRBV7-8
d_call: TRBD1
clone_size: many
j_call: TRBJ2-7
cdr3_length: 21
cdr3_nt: TGTGCCAGCAGCTTAGGGTTGGACAGGACAGGACACAAGGTTCGCTCCTACGAGCAGTACTTC
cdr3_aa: CASSLGLDRTGHKVRSYEQYF

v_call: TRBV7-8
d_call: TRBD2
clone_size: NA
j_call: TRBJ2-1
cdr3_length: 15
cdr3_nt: TGTGCCAGCAGTATCCCTGGGGGGGGGAACAATGAGCAGTTCTTC
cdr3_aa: CASSIPGGGNNEQFF

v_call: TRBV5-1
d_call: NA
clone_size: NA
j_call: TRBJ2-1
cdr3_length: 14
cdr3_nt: TGCGCCAGCAGCTCGAGGGCTGGCTACAATGAGCAGTTCTTC
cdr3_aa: CASSSRAGYNEQFF

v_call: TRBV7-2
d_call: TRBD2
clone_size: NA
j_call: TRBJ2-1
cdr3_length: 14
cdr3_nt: TGTGCCAGCAGAGGACTAGCGGGGGGGGGTGAGCAGTTCTTC
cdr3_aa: CASRGLAGGGEQFF

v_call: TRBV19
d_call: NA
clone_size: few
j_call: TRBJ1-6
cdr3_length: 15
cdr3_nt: TGTGCCAGTAGTATACCCACGCTCCCCGGGTCACCCCTCCACTTT
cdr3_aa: CASSIPTLPGSPLHF

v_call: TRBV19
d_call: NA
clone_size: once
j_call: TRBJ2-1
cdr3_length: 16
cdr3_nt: TGTGCCAGTAACTCACCCCGGGACCGAATAGGCAATGAGCAGTTCTTC
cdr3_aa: CASNSPRDRIGNEQFF

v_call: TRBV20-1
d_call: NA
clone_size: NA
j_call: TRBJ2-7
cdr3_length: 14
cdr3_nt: TGCAGTGCTAGGGAACAGGGCATGACCTACGAGCAGTACTTC
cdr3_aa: CSAREQGMTYEQYF

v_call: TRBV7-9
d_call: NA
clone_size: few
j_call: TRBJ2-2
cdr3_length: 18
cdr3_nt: TGTGCCAGCACCATTACCCCCCGCGGTAGGTCGAACACCGGGGAGCTGTTTTTT
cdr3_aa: CASTITPRGRSNTGELFF

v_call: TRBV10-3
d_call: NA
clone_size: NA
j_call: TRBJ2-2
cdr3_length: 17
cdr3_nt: TGTGCCATCAGTCCGAAGGGGGCGGGGGAGCACACCGGGGAGCTGTTTTTT
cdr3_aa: CAISPKGAGEHTGELFF

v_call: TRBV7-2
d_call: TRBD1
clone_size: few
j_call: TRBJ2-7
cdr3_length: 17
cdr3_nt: TGTGCCAGCAGCACTAGGACAGGGGTCGCTACCTCCTACGAGCAGTACTTC
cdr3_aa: CASSTRTGVATSYEQYF

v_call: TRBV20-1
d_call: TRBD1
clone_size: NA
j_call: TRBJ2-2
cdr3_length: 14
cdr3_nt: TGCAGTGCTTGGGACAGCTTGAACAACGGGGAGCTGTTTTTT
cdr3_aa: CSAWDSLNNGELFF

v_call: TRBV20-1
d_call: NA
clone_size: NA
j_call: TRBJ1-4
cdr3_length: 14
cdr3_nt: TGCAGTGCGCTGTCTGGGACAACTAATGAAAAACTGTTTTTT
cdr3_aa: CSALSGTTNEKLFF

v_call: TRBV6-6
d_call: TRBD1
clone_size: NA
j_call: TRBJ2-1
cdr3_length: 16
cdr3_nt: TGTGCCAGCAGTGACCGGACAGGCTTCCTTCGGAATGAGCAGTTCTTC
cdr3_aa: CASSDRTGFLRNEQFF

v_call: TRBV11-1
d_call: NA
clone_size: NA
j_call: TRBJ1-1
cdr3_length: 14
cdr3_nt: TGTGCCAGCAGCTTAGGTTCAGTGAACACTGAAGCTTTCTTT
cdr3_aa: CASSLGSVNTEAFF

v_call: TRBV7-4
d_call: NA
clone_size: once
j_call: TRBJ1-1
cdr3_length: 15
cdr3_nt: TGTGCCAGCAGCTTAGAAATACGGAGGGGCACTGAAGCTTTCTTT
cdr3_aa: CASSLEIRRGTEAFF

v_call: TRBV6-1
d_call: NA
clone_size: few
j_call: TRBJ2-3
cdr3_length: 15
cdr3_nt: TGTGCCAGCAGCAACCCTGGCGGGCCGGCAGATACGCAGTATTTT
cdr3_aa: CASSNPGGPADTQYF

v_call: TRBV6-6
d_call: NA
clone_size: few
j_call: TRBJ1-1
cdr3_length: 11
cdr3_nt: TGTGCCAGCTTCTGGGACACTGAAGCTTTCTTT
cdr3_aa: CASFWDTEAFF

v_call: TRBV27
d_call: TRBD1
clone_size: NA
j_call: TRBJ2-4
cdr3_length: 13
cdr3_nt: TGTGCCAGCAGTCTGGACAGGGGGAACATTCAGTACTTC
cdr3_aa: CASSLDRGNIQYF

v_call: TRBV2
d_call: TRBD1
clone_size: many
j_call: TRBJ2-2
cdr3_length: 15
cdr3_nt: TGTGCCAGCAGCGCGGACAGGACGAACACCGGGGAGCTGTTTTTT
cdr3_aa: CASSADRTNTGELFF

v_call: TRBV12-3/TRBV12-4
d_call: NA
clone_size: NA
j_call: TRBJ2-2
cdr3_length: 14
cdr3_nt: TGTGCCAGCAGTTATTGGGTGCCCACCGGGGAGCTGTTTTTT
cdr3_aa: CASSYWVPTGELFF

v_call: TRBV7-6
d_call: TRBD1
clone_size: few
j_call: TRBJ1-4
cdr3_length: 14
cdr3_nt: TGTGCCAGCAGTCTGGGGACAGCCGGTGAAAAACTGTTTTTT
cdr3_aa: CASSLGTAGEKLFF

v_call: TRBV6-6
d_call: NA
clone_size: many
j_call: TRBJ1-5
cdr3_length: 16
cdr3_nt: TGTGCCAGCAGTTCCGCGGGGGGTAGTAGCAATCAGCCCCAGCATTTT
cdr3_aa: CASSSAGGSSNQPQHF

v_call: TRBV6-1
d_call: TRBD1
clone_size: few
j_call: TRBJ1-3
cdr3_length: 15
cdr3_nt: TGTGCCAAATTCACAGGGGGCGACTCTGGAAACACCATATATTTT
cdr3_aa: CAKFTGGDSGNTIYF

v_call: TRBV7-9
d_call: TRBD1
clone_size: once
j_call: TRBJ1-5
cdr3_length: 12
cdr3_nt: TGTGCCAGTGGGACAGGGCCTCAGCCCCAGCATTTT
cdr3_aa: CASGTGPQPQHF

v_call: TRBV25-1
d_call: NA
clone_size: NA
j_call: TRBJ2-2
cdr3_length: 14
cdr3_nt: TGTGCCAGCAGCGAAATCTCAGGGACCGGGGAGCTGTTTTTT
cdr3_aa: CASSEISGTGELFF

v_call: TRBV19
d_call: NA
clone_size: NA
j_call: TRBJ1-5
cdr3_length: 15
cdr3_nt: TGTGCCAGTAGTAGCGACAGCGGGTGGAATCAGCCCCAGCATTTT
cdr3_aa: CASSSDSGWNQPQHF

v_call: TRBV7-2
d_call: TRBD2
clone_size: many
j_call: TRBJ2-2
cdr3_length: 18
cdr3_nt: TGTGCCAGCAGCTGGGCTAGCGGGGGGGCGTATTCCACCGGGGAGCTGTTTTTT
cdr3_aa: CASSWASGGAYSTGELFF

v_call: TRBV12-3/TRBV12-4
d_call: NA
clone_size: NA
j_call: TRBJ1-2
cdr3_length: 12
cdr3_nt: TGTGCCAGCAATTTATCAGGGGCTGGCTACACCTTC
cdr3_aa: CASNLSGAGYTF

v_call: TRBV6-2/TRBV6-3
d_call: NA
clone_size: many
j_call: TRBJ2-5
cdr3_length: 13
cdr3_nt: TGTGCCAGCAGTCTAGTCGAGGCAGAGACCCAGTACTTC
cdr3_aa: CASSLVEAETQYF

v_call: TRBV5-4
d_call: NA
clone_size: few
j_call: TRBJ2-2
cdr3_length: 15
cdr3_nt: TGTGCCAGCAGCTTTGAAGGGGCGCGGACCGGGGAGCTGTTTTTT
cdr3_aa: CASSFEGARTGELFF

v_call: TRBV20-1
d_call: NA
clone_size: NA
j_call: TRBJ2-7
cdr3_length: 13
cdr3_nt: TGCAGTGCTAGGGACTTCCAGCCCTACGAGCAGTACTTC
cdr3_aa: CSARDFQPYEQYF